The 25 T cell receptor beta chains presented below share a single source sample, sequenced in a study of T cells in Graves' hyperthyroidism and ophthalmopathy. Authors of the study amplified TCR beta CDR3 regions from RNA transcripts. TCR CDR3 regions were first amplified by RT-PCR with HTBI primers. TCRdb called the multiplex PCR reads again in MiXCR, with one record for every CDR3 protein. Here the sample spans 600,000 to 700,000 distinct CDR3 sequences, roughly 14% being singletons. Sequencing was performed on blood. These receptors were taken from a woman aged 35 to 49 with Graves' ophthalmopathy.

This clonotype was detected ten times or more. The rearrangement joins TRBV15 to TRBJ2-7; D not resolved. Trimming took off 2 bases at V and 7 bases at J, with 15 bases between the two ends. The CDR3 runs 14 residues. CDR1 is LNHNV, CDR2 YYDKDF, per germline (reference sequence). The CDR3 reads CATSRIGRAGEQYF. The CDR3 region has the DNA TGTGCCACCAGCAGAATCGGAAGGGCCGGGGAGCAGTACTTC. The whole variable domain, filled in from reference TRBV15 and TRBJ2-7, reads DAMVIQNPRYQVTQFGKPVTLSCSQTLNHNVMYWYQQKSSQAPKLLFHYYDKDFNNEADTPDNFQSRRPNTSFCFLDIRSPGLGDTAMYLCATSRIGRAGEQYFGPGTRLTVT.

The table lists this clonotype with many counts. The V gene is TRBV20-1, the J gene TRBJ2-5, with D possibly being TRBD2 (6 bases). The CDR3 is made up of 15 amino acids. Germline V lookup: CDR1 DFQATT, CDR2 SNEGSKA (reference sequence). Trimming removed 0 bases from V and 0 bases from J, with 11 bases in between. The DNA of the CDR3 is TGCAGTGCTAGAGATGCCGGGGGACACCAAGAGACCCAGTACTTC. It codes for CSARDAGGHQETQYF.

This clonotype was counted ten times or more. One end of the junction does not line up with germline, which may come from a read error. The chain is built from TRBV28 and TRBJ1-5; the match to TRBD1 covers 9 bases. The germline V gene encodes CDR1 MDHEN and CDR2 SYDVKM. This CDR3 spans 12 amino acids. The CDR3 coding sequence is TGCGCTCTCGGACAGGGGAATCAGCCCCAGCATTTT. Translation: CALGQGNQPQHF.

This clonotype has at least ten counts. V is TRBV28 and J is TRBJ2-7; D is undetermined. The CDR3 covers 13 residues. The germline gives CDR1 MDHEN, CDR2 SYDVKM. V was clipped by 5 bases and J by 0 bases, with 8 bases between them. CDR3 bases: TGTGCCAGCAGTGTTCCTCACTCCTACGAGCAGTACTTC. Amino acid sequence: CASSVPHSYEQYF.

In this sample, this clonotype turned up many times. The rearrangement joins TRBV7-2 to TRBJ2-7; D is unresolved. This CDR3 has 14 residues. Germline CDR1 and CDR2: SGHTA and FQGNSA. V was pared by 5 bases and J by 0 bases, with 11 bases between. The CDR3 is CASSKRQFSYEQYF. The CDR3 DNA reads TGTGCCAGCAGCAAAAGACAATTCTCCTACGAGCAGTACTTC. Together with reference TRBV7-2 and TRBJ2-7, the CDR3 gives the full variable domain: GAGVSQSPSNKVTEKGKDVELRCDPISGHTALYWYRQSLGQGLEFLIYFQGNSAPDKSGLPSDRFSAERTGGSVSTLTIQRTQQEDSAVYLCASSKRQFSYEQYFGPGTRLTVT.

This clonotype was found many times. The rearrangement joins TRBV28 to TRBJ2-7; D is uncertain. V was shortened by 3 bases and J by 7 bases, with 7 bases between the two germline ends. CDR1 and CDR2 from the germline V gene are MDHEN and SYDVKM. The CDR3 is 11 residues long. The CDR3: CASSFPEEQYF. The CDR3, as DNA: TGTGCCAGCAGTTTTCCGGAGGAGCAGTACTTC.

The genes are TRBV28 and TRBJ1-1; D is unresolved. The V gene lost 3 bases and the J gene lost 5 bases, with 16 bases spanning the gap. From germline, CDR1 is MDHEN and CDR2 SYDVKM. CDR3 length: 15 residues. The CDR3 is CASSFVRARYTEAFF. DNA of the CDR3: TGTGCCAGCAGTTTCGTGCGGGCGCGATATACTGAAGCTTTCTTT.

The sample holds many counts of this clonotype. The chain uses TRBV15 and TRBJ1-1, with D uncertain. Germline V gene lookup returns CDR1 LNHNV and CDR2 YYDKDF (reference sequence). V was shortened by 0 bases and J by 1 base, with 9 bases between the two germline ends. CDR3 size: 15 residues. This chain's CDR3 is CATSRDRRENTEAFF. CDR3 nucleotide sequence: TGTGCCACCAGCAGAGACCGACGGGAGAACACTGAAGCTTTCTTT.

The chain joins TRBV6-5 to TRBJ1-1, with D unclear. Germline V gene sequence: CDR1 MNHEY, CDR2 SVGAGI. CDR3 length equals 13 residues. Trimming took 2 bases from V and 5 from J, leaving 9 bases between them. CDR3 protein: CASSYTSGTEAFF. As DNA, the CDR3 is TGTGCCAGCAGTTACACCTCGGGGACTGAAGCTTTCTTT.

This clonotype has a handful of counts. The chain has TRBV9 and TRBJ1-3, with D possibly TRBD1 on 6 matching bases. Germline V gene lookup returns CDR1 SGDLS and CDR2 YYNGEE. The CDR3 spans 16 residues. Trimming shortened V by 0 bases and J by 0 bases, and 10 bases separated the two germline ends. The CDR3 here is CASSVGGGSSGNTIYF. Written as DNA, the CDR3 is TGTGCCAGCAGCGTAGGAGGGGGAAGCTCTGGAAACACCATATATTTT.

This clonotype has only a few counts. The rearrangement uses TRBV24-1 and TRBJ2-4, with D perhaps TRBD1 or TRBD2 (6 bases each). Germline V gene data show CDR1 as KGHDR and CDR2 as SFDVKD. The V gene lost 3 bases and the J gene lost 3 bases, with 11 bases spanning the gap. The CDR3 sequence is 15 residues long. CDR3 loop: CATSDHREVKNIQYF. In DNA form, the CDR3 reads TGTGCCACCAGTGATCACAGGGAGGTCAAAAACATTCAGTACTTC.

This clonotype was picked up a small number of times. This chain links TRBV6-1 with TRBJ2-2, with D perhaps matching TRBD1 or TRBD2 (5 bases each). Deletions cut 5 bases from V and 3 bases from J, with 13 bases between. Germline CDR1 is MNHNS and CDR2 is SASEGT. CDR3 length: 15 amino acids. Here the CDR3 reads CASSKGSLHTGELFF. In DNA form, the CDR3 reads TGTGCCAGCAGTAAGGGGAGCCTTCACACCGGGGAGCTGTTTTTT.

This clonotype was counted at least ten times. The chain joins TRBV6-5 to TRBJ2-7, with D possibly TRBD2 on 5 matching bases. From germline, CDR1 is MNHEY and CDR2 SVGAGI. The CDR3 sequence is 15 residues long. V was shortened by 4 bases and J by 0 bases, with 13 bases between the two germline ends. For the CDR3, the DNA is TGTGCCAGCAGTTTCCTGCCAGAGGGCTCCTACGAGCAGTACTTC. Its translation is CASSFLPEGSYEQYF.

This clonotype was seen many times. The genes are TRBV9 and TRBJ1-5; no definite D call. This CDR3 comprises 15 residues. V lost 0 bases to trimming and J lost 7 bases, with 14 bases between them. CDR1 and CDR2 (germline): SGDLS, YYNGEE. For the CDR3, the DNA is TGTGCCAGCAGCGTAGGGCAAGGGATTGGACAGCCCCAGCATTTT. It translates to CASSVGQGIGQPQHF.

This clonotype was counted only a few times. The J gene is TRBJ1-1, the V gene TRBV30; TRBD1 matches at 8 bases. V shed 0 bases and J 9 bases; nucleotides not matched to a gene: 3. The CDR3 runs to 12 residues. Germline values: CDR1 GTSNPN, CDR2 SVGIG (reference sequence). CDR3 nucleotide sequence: TGTGCCTGGAGTGTAGGGACAGGTAAAGCTTTCTTT. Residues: CAWSVGTGKAFF.

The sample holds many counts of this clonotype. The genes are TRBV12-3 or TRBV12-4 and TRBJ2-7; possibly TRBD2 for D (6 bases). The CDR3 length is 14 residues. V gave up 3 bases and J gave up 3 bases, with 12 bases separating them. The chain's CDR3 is CASSFHSGDYEQYF. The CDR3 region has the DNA TGTGCCAGCAGTTTTCATTCGGGGGACTACGAGCAGTACTTC.

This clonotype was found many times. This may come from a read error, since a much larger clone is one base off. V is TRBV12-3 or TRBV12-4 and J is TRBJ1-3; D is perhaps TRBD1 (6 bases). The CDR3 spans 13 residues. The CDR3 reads CASEDSSRNTIYF. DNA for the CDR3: TGTGCCAGCGAGGACAGCTCTAGAAACACCATATATTTT.

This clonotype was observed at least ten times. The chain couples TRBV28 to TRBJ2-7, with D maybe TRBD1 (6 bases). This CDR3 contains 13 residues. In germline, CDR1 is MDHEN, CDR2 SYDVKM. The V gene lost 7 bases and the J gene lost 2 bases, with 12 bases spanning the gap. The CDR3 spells CASIPGQTYEQYF. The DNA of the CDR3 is TGTGCCAGCATTCCGGGACAAACCTACGAGCAGTACTTC. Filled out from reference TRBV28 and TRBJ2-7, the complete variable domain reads DVKVTQSSRYLVKRTGEKVFLECVQDMDHENMFWYRQDPGLGLRLIYFSYDVKMKEKGDIPEGYSVSREKKERFSLILESASTNQTSMYLCASIPGQTYEQYFGPGTRLTVT.

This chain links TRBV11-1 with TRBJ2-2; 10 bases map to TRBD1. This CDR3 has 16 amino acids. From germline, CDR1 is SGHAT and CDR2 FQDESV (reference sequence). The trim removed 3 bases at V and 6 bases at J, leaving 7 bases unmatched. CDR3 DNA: TGTGCCAGCAGCTTTCACCGGGACAGGGGTTCCGGGGAGCTGTTTTTT. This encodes CASSFHRDRGSGELFF.

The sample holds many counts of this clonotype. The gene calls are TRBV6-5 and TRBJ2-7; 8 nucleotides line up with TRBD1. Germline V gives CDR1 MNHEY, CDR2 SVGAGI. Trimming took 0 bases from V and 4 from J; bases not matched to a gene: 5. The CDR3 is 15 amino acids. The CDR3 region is CASSYSGQGGYEQYF. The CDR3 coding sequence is TGTGCCAGCAGTTACTCAGGACAGGGAGGATACGAGCAGTACTTC.

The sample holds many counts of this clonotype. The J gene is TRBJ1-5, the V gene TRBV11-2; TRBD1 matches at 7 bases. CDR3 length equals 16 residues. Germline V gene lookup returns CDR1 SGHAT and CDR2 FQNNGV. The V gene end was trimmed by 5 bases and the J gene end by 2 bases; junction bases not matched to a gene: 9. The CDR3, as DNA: TGTGCCAGCAGCCCAACCTACAGGGGTGGCAATCAGCCCCAGCATTTT. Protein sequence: CASSPTYRGGNQPQHF.

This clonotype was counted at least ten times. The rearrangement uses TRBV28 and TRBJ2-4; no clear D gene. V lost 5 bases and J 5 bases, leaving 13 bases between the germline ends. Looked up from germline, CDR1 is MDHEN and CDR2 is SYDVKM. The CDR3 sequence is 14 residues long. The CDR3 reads CASSPLGYENIQYF. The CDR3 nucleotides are TGTGCCAGCAGTCCGCTTGGGTATGAAAACATTCAGTACTTC.

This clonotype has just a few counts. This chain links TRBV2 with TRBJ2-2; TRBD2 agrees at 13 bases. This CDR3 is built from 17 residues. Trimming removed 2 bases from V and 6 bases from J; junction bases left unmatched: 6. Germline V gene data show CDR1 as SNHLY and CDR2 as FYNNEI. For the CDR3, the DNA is TGTGCCAGCAGTGAATTTGGACTAGCGGGAGTGGCCGGGGAGCTGTTTTTT. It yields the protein CASSEFGLAGVAGELFF.

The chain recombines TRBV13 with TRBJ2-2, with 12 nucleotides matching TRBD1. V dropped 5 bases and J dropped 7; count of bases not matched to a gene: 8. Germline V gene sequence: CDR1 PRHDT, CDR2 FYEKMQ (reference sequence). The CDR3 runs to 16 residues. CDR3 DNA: TGTGCCAGCAGCCTAGAGGGACAGGGGGCAAACGGGGAGCTGTTTTTT. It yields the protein CASSLEGQGANGELFF.

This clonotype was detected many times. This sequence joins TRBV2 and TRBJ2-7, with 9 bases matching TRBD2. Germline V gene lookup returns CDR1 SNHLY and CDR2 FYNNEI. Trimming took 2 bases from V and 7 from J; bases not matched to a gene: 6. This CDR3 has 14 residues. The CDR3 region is CASSELVAGEEQYF. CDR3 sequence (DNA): TGTGCCAGCAGTGAATTGGTAGCGGGAGAGGAGCAGTACTTC.